This TCR beta chain was identified in a study of post-analysis software for immune sequencing data. Every TCR beta cDNA library bore unique molecular identifiers. T cells numbering about 0.9 to 10 million yielded cDNA molecules that totaled roughly 0.5 million. TCRdb passed the PCR reads through MiXCR, listing each CDR3 protein once. The sample contains about 820,000 distinct CDR3 sequences, approximately 53% of which appear only once. Study-level results: Those with multiple sclerosis, the patient group, showed significantly lower normalized Chao1 diversity than controls. In patients, TRBV5-6, TRBV5-1 and TRBV20-1 belonged to five TRBV segments found more frequently than in controls.

To note about this clonotype: Its antigen remains unknown.

The CDR3 totals 13 residues. Germline V gene data show CDR1 as SQVTM and CDR2 as ANQGSEA. The clonotype was recovered from a girl between 5 and 17 years old with multiple sclerosis. Sequenced: blood. This chain joins TRBV29-1 and TRBJ2-7; 14 nucleotides align to TRBD2. TRBJ2-5 matches the DNA end more closely, so the J call is doubtful. CDR3 residues: CSVRLAGGKTQYF. CDR3 DNA sequence: TGCAGCGTCAGACTAGCGGGAGGGAAGACCCAGTACTTC.